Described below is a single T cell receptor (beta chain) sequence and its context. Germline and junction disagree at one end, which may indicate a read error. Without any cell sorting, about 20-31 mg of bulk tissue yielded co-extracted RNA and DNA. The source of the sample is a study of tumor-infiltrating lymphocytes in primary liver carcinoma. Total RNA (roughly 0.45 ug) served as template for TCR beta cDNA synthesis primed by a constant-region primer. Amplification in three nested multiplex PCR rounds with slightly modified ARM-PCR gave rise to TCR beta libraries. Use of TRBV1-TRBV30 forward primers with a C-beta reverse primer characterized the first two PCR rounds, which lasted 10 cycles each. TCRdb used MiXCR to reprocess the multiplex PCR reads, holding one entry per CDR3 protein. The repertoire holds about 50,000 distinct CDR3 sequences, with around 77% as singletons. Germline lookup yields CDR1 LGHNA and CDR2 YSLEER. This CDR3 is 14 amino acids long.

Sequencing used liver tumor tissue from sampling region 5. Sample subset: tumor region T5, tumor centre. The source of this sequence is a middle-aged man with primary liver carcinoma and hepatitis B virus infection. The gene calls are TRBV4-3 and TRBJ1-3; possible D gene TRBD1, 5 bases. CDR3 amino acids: CTSSQEGYRNTIYF. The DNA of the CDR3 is TGCACCAGTAGCCAAGAGGGGTATAGAAACACCATATATTTT.